Listed below are T cell receptor beta chains from one sample, sequenced in a study of cytomegalovirus exposure and HLA in healthy donors. The table came from immunoSEQ multiplex PCR; TCRdb's copy has only in-frame clones and leaves some out. Here the sample spans 55,000 to 65,000 clones, roughly 92% being singletons. The sequenced material came from PBMCs. These receptor sequences come from a young man in good health and CMV-seronegative. CDR3s include the opening cysteine and the closing phenylalanine or tryptophan. Fields, in order: J gene, V gene, clone size, CDR3 length, D gene, CDR3 DNA, CDR3 protein. The D gene is left open where the match is weak. Rows may omit the clone size; those that give it use once, few, many or a size class.

TRBJ2-5	TRBV10-3	few	14	TRBD1	TGTGCCATCAGTGAGGGGACAGGATCCGGAAACGAGTACTTC	CAISEGTGSGNEYF
TRBJ2-5	TRBV2	NA	14	NA	TGTGCCAGCAGTGAATACGGGTTCCAAGAGACCCAGTACTTC	CASSEYGFQETQYF
TRBJ2-1	TRBV9	NA	15	TRBD2	TGTGCCAGCAGCGTTGGAGCGGGATTTGGCAATGAGCAGTTCTTC	CASSVGAGFGNEQFF
TRBJ2-3	TRBV4-1	NA	16	TRBD2	TGCGCCAGCAGCCAAGATCCTAGCGGGAGGGCAGATACGCAGTATTTT	CASSQDPSGRADTQYF
TRBJ2-7	TRBV19	NA	12	NA	TGTGCCAGCGGGAGAGGCTCCTACGAGCAGTACTTC	CASGRGSYEQYF
TRBJ2-7	TRBV27	many	17	TRBD2	TGTGCCAGCAGTTTATTTCGGGTCCGGGAGGGCCGGGGCGAGCAGTACTTC	CASSLFRVREGRGEQYF
TRBJ1-5	TRBV7-8	NA	14	NA	TGTGCCAGCAGCTTAGGCGGGGGGCGTGAGCCCCAGCATTTT	CASSLGGGREPQHF
TRBJ2-1	TRBV29-1	NA	17	TRBD2	TGCAGCGTTCTGAACGTGGCTAGCGGGAGGCTAGGCAATGAGCAGTTCTTC	CSVLNVASGRLGNEQFF
TRBJ2-1	TRBV2	NA	14	NA	TGTGCCAGCAGTGAAAGTAGCTCCTACAATGAGCAGTTCTTC	CASSESSSYNEQFF
TRBJ2-7	TRBV19	few	16	TRBD1	TGTGCCAGTAGCCCAGAGCATGGGACAGGGGTCCACGAGCAGTACTTC	CASSPEHGTGVHEQYF
TRBJ2-1	TRBV25-1	NA	18	NA	TGTGCCAGCAGTGAATTCGCCACCAGGGGGGTCCGTACTAATGAGCAGTTCTTC	CASSEFATRGVRTNEQFF
TRBJ1-1	TRBV9	NA	16	NA	TGTGCCAGCAGCGTAGGGGCAGACTACCTGAACACTGAAGCTTTCTTT	CASSVGADYLNTEAFF
TRBJ2-5	TRBV7-9	NA	16	NA	TGTGCCAGCAGCCCGTGGGTGCGTATCGGAGAAGAGACCCAGTACTTC	CASSPWVRIGEETQYF
TRBJ1-4	TRBV4-1	NA	15	NA	TGCGCCAGCAGCCAAGGGCGGGTCTTTAATGAAAAACTGTTTTTT	CASSQGRVFNEKLFF
TRBJ2-1	TRBV18	NA	14	NA	TGTGCCAGCTCAAAGAACCAGGGGTTCAATGAGCAGTTCTTC	CASSKNQGFNEQFF
TRBJ1-1	TRBV6-5	NA	15	NA	TGTGCCAGCAGTGGGACCAGGGAGGGAGACACTGAAGCTTTCTTT	CASSGTREGDTEAFF
TRBJ2-3	TRBV5-4	NA	19	TRBD2	TGTGCCAGCAGCTTGGGCCCTAGCGGAACAACGGGGGGCACAGATACGCAGTATTTT	CASSLGPSGTTGGTDTQYF
TRBJ2-7	TRBV13	NA	14	TRBD2	TGTGCCAGCAGCCCTCGGGGACTAGCGAGAGAGCAGTACTTC	CASSPRGLAREQYF
TRBJ2-3	TRBV5-1	NA	12	NA	TGCGCCAGCAGCCCCACGGGGGATACGCAGTATTTT	CASSPTGDTQYF
TRBJ2-7	TRBV20-1	NA	10	NA	TGCAGTGCTAGGAGATTCGAGCAGTACTTC	CSARRFEQYF
TRBJ2-7	TRBV5-5	NA	15	NA	TGTGCCAGCACCCCGGTATTGTCGGGGACCTACGAGCAGTACTTC	CASTPVLSGTYEQYF
TRBJ2-7	TRBV7-2	NA	15	TRBD2	TGTGCCAGCAGCTTAGGCCTAGCGGGAGTCAACGAGCAGTACTTC	CASSLGLAGVNEQYF
TRBJ2-1	TRBV5-6	NA	15	NA	TGTGCCAGCAGCTTGAGGGGCGACTTCTACAATGAGCAGTTCTTC	CASSLRGDFYNEQFF
TRBJ1-2	TRBV5-6	NA	13	NA	TGTGCCAGCAGAGGGACTACCAGGAACGGCTACACCTTC	CASRGTTRNGYTF
TRBJ2-7	TRBV18	NA	15	NA	TGTGCCAGCTCACAGAGCGTGACAGGTTCCTACGAGCAGTACTTC	CASSQSVTGSYEQYF
TRBJ2-5	TRBV28	NA	15	TRBD2	TGTGCCAGCAGTTCGGTTAGCGGGCACCAAGAGACCCAGTACTTC	CASSSVSGHQETQYF
TRBJ2-3	TRBV10-3	NA	15	NA	TGTGCCATCAGTGCGGGGGATTGGATCGCAGATACGCAGTATTTT	CAISAGDWIADTQYF
TRBJ2-7	TRBV21-1	few	14	NA	TGTGCCAGCAGCCGCCGATGTACAGGGTGGGGGCAGTACTTC	CASSRRCTGWGQYF
TRBJ2-7	TRBV5-4	NA	15	TRBD2	TGTGCCAGCAGCAGTACTAGCGGGGGCTGGGCCGAGCAGTACTTC	CASSSTSGGWAEQYF
TRBJ2-1	TRBV11-3	NA	15	TRBD2	TGTGCCAGCAGCTTAGGATCTAGCGGGAATAATGAGCAGTTCTTC	CASSLGSSGNNEQFF
TRBJ1-5	TRBV6-1	NA	14	NA	TGTGCCAGCAGTGAAGCCGGGGGAAATCAGCCCCAGCATTTT	CASSEAGGNQPQHF
TRBJ1-5	TRBV10-1	NA	14	TRBD1	TGCGCCAGCACGCCGGGACAGTATCATCAGCCCCAGCATTTT	CASTPGQYHQPQHF
TRBJ2-3	TRBV28	NA	18	NA	TGTGCCAGCAGCGGGAGAACACCGGACCACGCTAGCACAGATACGCAGTATTTT	CASSGRTPDHASTDTQYF
TRBJ2-1	TRBV7-2	once	15	TRBD2	TGTGCCAGCAGCCACTTAGCGGGAGGGAACAATGAGCAGTTCTTC	CASSHLAGGNNEQFF
TRBJ2-1	TRBV2	NA	15	NA	TGTGCCACCCTCTACCAAGGGCGGGGCTACAATGAGCAGTTCTTC	CATLYQGRGYNEQFF
TRBJ1-1	TRBV7-9	NA	13	NA	TGTGCCACCACCAGACAGGAGAGCACTGAAGCTTTCTTT	CATTRQESTEAFF
TRBJ2-7	TRBV9	NA	17	TRBD2	TGTGCCAGCAGCCCCGGGACTAGCGGGAGTCATTTCGACGAGCAGTACTTC	CASSPGTSGSHFDEQYF
TRBJ2-7	TRBV7-2	NA	15	TRBD2	TGTGCCAGCAGCTTAGATGGCGGGAGTATGTACGAGCAGTACTTC	CASSLDGGSMYEQYF
TRBJ2-5	TRBV15	NA	18	NA	TGTGCCACCAGCTCTCTGCAGGGGGACTCGGAAAGTTTGGAGACCCAGTACTTC	CATSSLQGDSESLETQYF
TRBJ2-7	TRBV5-8	NA	14	NA	TGTGCCAGCAGCTTGGTGGCCCCGGGGGAAGAGCAGTACTTC	CASSLVAPGEEQYF
TRBJ2-1	TRBV4-1	NA	19	TRBD2	TGCGCCAGCAGCCACCTCTTAAGGACTAGAGGCGGAGGGGCGAGTGAGCAGTTCTTC	CASSHLLRTRGGGASEQFF
TRBJ2-2	TRBV5-1	NA	15	NA	TGCGCCAGCAGCTCTCCAGAAGCGAACACCGGGGAGCTGTTTTTT	CASSSPEANTGELFF
TRBJ2-3	TRBV11-2	NA	14	TRBD1	TGTGCCAGCGGGCCCAGGACAGGGGAAGATACGCAGTATTTT	CASGPRTGEDTQYF
TRBJ2-2	TRBV20-1	NA	11	NA	TGCAGTGCTGGGAGGCCCGGGGAGCTGTTTTTT	CSAGRPGELFF
TRBJ2-1	TRBV6-4	NA	13	NA	TGTGCCAGCAGTCCTCGTGGGCTGAATGAGCAGTTCTTC	CASSPRGLNEQFF
TRBJ2-5	TRBV18	NA	16	TRBD2	TGTGCCAGCTCACACCCACTAGCGGGGGGTATGGAGACCCAGTACTTC	CASSHPLAGGMETQYF
TRBJ2-1	TRBV5-6	NA	16	TRBD2	TGTGCCAGCACCCAGAAACTAGCGGTTACCACCAATGAGCAGTTCTTC	CASTQKLAVTTNEQFF
TRBJ1-4	TRBV5-4	NA	15	TRBD1	TGTGCCAGCAGCGGGTCAGGGGGCGCGAATGAAAAACTGTTTTTT	CASSGSGGANEKLFF
TRBJ2-2	TRBV28	NA	13	NA	TGTGCCAGCAGGGCGAGCGGATCCGGGGAGCTGTTTTTT	CASRASGSGELFF
TRBJ2-1	TRBV11-2	NA	16	TRBD2	TGTGCCAGCAGAGAGTTAGCGGGTGGGGGCTACAATGAGCAGTTCTTC	CASRELAGGGYNEQFF
TRBJ1-5	TRBV28	NA	15	TRBD1	TGTGCCAGCAGAAATAACAGGGGGCTGGGTCAGCCCCAGCATTTT	CASRNNRGLGQPQHF
TRBJ1-5	TRBV19	NA	14	NA	TGTGCCCCTCAACGGGGTAGGGCGAATCAGCCCCAGCATTTT	CAPQRGRANQPQHF
TRBJ2-3	TRBV19	NA	15	NA	TGTGCCAGTAGTATCTACGGTCCTAGCACAGATACGCAGTATTTT	CASSIYGPSTDTQYF
TRBJ2-3	TRBV7-2	NA	12	NA	TGTGCCAGCAGCTCCTACACAGATACGCAGTATTTT	CASSSYTDTQYF